Described below is a single T cell receptor beta chain sequence and its context. What it recognizes is unknown. V shed 7 bases and J 6 bases; nucleotides not matched to a gene: 7. From germline, CDR1 is SNHLY and CDR2 FYNNEI. The CDR3 is made up of 15 amino acids. These data originate in a study of shared clonotypes between healthy human individuals. Whole-study findings and limits: Clonotypes that were shared across a handful of donors made up 4.5% to 5% of naive CD4 clonotypes.

Method: immunoSEQ multiplex PCR; TCRdb's copy keeps in-frame clones and lacks some. This sample has 2 million to 2.5 million clones, with approximately 96% found just once. Source material: naive CD4+ T cells sorted from blood. Subset reported: CD45RA+ positively selected. This chain joins TRBV2 and TRBJ2-2; TRBD1 matches 11 bases. The receptor was isolated from a man between 18 and 35 years old in good health. Here the CDR3 DNA reads TGTGCCAGCAATCTCGAGGGACAGGGGGCCGGGGAGCTGTTTTTT. Translated: CASNLEGQGAGELFF.